The clone carrying this TCR beta chain was counted only a few times. Its target is unknown. This CDR3 is built from 13 residues. V shed 4 bases and J 12 bases; nucleotides not matched to a gene: 8. CDR1 and CDR2 from the germline V gene are LGHDT and YNNKEL (reference sequence). These data originate in a study of early T cells in non-severe SARS-CoV-2 infection. In the study overall: The study sequenced bulk RNA from unsorted whole blood, with chains unpaired. Study findings and constraints: VDJdb matching skewed toward anti-spike CD8 responses, missing private and CD4 specificities.

Unique molecular identifiers tagged individual cDNA molecules. Each CDR3 protein gets one entry after TCRdb re-called the 5' RACE reads with MiXCR. Of about 130,000 distinct CDR3 sequences listed, under 15% were seen once; the top ten hold about a fifth. This receptor was identified in an adult who was a healthcare worker with PCR-confirmed SARS-CoV-2 infection or an uninfected control (not recorded which). V usage is TRBV3-1 and J usage is TRBJ2-1; TRBD1 matches 8 bases. Sequenced input: whole blood. In DNA, the CDR3 is TGTGCCAGCAGCCCTCTTAACAGGGGGTGGCAGTTCTTC. It translates to CASSPLNRGWQFF.